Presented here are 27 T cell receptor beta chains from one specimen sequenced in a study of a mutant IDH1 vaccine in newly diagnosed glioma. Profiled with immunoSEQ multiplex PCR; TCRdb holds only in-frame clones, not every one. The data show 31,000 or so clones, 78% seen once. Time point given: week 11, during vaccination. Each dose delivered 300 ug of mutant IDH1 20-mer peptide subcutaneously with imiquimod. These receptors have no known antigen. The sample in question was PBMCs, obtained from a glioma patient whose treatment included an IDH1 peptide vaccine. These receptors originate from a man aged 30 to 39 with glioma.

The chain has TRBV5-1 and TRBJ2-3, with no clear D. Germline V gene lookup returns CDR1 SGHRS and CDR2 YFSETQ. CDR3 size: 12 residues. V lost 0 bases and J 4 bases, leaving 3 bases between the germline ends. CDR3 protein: CASSLEADTQYF. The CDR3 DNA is TGCGCCAGCAGCTTGGAAGCAGATACGCAGTATTTT.

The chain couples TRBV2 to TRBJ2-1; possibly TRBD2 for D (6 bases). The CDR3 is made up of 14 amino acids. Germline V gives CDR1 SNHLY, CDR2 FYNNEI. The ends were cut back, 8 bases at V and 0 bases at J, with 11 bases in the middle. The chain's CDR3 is CASLTSPSYNEQFF. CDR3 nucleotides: TGTGCCAGCTTGACTAGTCCCTCCTACAATGAGCAGTTCTTC.

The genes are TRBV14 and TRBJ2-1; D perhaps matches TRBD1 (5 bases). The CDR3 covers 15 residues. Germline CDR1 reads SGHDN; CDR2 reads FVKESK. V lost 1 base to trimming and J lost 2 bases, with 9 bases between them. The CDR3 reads CASSQVLGPYNEQFF. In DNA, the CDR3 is TGTGCCAGCAGCCAAGTGTTGGGGCCCTACAATGAGCAGTTCTTC.

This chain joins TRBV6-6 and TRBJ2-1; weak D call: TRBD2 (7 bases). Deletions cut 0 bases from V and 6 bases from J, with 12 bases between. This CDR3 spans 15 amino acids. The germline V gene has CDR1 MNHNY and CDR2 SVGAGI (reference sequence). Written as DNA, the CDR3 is TGTGCCAGCAGTTACTCTGCTCGGGGGGCCAATGAGCAGTTCTTC. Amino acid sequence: CASSYSARGANEQFF.

CDR3 in amino acids: CASSSQGGLYEQYF. In DNA, the CDR3 is TGTGCCAGCAGCTCACAGGGGGGGCTCTATGAGCAGTACTTC. This chain connects TRBV6-6 to TRBJ2-7; D might be TRBD1 (8 bases). The V and J ends lost 6 bases and 7 bases respectively, with 19 bases between them. CDR1 and CDR2 from the germline V gene are MNHNY and SVGAGI (reference sequence). The CDR3 is 14 residues long.

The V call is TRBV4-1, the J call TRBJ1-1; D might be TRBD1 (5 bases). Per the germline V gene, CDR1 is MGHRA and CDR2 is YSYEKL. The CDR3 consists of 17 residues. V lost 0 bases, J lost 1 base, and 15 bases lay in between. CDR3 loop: CASSQDHRTRGNTEAFF. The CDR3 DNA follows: TGCGCCAGCAGCCAAGATCACAGGACGAGGGGGAACACTGAAGCTTTCTTT.

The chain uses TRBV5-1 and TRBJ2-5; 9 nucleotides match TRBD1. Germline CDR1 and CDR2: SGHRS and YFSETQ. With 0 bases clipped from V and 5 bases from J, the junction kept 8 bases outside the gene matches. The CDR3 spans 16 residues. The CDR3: CASSLAPDRGPETQYF. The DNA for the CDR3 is TGCGCCAGCAGCTTGGCCCCGGACAGGGGCCCGGAGACCCAGTACTTC.

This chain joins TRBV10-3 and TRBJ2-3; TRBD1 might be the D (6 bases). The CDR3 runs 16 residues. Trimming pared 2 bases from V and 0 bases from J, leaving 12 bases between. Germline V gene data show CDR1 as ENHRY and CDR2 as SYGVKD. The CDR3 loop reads CAISEDRLSSTDTQYF. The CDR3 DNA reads TGTGCCATCAGTGAGGACAGGTTGTCTAGCACAGATACGCAGTATTTT.

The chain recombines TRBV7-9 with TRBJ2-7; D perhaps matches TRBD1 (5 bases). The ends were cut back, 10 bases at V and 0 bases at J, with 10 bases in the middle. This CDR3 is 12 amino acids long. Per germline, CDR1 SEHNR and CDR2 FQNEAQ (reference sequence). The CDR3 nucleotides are TGTGCCACCCTAGGGGTCTCCTACGAGCAGTACTTC. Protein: CATLGVSYEQYF.

The CDR3 is CASNLGQMQETQYF. The CDR3 nucleotides read TGTGCCAGCAACCTCGGACAGATGCAAGAGACCCAGTACTTC. The J gene is TRBJ2-5, the V gene TRBV11-2; TRBD1 might be the D (6 bases). Per germline, CDR1 SGHAT and CDR2 FQNNGV. The CDR3 contains 14 residues. Trimming shortened V by 7 bases and J by 2 bases, and 14 bases separated the two germline ends.

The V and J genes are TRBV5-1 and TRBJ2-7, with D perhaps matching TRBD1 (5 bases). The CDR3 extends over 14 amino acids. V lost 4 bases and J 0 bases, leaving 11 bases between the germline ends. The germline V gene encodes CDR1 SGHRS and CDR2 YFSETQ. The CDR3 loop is CASSGTGRSYEQYF. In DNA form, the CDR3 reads TGCGCCAGCAGCGGAACAGGTCGCTCCTACGAGCAGTACTTC.

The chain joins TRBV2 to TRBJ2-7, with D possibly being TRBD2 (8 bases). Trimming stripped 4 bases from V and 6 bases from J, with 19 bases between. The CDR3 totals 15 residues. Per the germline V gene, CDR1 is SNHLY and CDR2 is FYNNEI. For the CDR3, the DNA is TGTGCCAGCAGTGGCGGGGGGACAGTGGGGCGCGAGCAGTACTTC. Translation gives CASSGGGTVGREQYF.

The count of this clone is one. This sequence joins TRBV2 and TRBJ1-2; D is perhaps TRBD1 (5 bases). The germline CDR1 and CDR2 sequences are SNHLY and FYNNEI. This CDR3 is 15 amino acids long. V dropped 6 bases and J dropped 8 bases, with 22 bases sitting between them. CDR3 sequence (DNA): TGTGCCAGCAGCCAGTTTTCAGGGACGATTGTCGGCTACACCTTC. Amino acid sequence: CASSQFSGTIVGYTF.

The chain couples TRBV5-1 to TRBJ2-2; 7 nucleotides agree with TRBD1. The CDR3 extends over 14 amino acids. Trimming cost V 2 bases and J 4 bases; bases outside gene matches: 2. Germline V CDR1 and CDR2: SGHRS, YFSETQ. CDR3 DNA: TGCGCCAGCAGCTTCGACAGGGCCACCGGGGAGCTGTTTTTT. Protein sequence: CASSFDRATGELFF.

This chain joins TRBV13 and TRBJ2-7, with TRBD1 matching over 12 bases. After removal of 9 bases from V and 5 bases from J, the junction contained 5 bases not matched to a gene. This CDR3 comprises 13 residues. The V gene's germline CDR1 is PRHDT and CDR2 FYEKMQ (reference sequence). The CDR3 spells CASQGTGGDEQYF. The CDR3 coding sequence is TGTGCCAGTCAGGGGACAGGGGGCGACGAGCAGTACTTC.

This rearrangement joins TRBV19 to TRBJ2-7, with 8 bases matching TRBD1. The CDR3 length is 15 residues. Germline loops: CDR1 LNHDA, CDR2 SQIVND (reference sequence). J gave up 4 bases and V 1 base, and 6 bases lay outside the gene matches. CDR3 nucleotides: TGTGCCAGTAGTATAGGCGACAGGGGAGATTACGAGCAGTACTTC. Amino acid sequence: CASSIGDRGDYEQYF.

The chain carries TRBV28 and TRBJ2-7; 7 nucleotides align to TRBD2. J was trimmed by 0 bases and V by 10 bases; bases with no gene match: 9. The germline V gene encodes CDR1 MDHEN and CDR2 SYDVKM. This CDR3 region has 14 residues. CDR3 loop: CATCSGLISYEQYF. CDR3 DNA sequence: TGTGCCACCTGTAGCGGGCTGATCTCCTACGAGCAGTACTTC.

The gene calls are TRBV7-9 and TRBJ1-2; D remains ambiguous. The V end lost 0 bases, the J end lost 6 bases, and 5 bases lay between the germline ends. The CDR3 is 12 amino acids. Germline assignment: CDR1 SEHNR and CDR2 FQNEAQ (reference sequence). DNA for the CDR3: TGTGCCAGCAGCTTAGCGGCTAATGGCTACACCTTC. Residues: CASSLAANGYTF.

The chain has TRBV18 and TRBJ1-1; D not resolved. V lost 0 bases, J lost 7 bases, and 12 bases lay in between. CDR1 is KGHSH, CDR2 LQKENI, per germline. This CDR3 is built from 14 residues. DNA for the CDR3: TGTGCCAGCTCACCACCGGCTCTTCGACTTGAAGCTTTCTTT. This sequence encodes CASSPPALRLEAFF.

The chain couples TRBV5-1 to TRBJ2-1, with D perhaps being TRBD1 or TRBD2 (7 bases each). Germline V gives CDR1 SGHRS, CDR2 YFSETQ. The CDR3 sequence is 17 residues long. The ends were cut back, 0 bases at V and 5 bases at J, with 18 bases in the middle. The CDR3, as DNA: TGCGCCAGCAGCTTGGCGACAGGGAGGGGACTACACAATGAGCAGTTCTTC. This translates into CASSLATGRGLHNEQFF.

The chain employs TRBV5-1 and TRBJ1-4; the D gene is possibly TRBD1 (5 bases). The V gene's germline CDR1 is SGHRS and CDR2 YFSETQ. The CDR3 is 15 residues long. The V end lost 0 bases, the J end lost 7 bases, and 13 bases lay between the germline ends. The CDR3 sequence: CASSLEGTGVEKLFF. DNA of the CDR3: TGCGCCAGCAGCTTGGAGGGAACAGGAGTTGAAAAACTGTTTTTT.

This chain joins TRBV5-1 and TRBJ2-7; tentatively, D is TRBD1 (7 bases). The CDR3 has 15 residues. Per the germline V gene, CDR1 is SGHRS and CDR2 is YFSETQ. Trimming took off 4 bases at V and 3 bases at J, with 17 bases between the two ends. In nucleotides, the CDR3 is TGCGCCAGCAGCGAGACAGGGAGGAAGTTCTACGAGCAGTACTTC. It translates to CASSETGRKFYEQYF.

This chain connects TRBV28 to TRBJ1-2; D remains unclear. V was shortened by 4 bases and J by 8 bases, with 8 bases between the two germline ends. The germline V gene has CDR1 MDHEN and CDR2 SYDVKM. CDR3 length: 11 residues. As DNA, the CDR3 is TGTGCCAGCAGTTCACACGGGGGCTACACCTTC. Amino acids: CASSSHGGYTF.

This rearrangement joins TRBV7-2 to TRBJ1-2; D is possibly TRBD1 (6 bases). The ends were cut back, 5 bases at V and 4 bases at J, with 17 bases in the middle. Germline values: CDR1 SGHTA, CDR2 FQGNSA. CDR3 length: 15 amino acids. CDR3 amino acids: CASSPSRQATYGYTF. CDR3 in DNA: TGTGCCAGCAGCCCATCCCGACAGGCAACCTATGGCTACACCTTC.

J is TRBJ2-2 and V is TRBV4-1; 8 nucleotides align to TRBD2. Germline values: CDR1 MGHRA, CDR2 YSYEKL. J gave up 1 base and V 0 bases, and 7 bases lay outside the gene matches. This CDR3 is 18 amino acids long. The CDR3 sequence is CASSQDISGTRNTGELFF. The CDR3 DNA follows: TGCGCCAGCAGCCAAGATATTTCCGGGACTAGGAACACCGGGGAGCTGTTTTTT.

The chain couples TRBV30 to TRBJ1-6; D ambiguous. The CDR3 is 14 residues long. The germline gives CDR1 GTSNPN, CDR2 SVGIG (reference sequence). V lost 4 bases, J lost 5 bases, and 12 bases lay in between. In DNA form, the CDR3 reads TGTGCCTGGATGGGTGTGGGTCATAATTCACCCCTCCACTTT. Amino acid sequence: CAWMGVGHNSPLHF.

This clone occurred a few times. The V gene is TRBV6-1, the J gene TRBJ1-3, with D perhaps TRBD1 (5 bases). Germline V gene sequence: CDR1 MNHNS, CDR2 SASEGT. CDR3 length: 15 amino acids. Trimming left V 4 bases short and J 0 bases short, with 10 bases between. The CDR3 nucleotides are TGTGCCAGCAGTGTCGGGGGTTTCTCTGGAAACACCATATATTTT. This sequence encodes CASSVGGFSGNTIYF.